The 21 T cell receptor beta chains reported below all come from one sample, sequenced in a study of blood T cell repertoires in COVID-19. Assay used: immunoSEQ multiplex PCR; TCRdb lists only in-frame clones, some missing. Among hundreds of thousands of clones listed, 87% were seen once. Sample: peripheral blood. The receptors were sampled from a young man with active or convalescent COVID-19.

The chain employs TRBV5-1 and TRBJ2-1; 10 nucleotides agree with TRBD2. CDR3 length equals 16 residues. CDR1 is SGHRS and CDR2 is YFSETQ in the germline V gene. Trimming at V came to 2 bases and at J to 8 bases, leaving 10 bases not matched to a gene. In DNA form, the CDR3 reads TGCGCCAGCAGCTTAACGGGACTAGCGATGTCCGATGAGCAGTTCTTC. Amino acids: CASSLTGLAMSDEQFF.

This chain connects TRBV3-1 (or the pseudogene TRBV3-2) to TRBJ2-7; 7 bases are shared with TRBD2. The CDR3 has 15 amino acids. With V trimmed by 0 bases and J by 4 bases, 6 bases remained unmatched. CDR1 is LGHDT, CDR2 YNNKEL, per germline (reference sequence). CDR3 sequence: CASSQDLRGGYEQYF. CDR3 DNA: TGTGCCAGCAGCCAAGATCTACGCGGGGGTTACGAGCAGTACTTC.

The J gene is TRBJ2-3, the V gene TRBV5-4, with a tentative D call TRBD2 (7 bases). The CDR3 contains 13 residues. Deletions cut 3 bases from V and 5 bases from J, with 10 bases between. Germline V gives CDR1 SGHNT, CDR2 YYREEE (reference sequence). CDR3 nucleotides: TGTGCCAGCAGCTCGGGGGGCAGAGATACGCAGTATTTT. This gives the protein CASSSGGRDTQYF.

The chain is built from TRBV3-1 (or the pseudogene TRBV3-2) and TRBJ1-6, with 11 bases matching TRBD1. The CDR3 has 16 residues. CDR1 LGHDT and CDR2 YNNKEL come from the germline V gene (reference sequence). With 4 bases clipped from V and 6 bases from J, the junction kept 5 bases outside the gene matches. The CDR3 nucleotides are TGTGCCAGCAGCCCTCGCGGGACAGGGGGTAATTCACCCCTCCACTTT. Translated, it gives CASSPRGTGGNSPLHF.

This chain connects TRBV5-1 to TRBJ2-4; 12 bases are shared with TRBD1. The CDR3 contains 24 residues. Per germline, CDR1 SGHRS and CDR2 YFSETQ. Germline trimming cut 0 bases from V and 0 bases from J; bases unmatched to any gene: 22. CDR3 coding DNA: TGCGCCAGCAGCTTGGTTCTTGCCGGGACAGGGGGCTCTGTAGGCCCAATAGCCAAAAACATTCAGTACTTC. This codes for CASSLVLAGTGGSVGPIAKNIQYF.

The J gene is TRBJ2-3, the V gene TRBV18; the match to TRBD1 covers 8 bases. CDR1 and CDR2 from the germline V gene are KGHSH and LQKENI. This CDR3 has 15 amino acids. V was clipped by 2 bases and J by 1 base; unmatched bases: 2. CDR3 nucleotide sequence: TGTGCCAGCTCACCAGGGACAGGCCGCACAGATACGCAGTATTTT. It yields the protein CASSPGTGRTDTQYF.

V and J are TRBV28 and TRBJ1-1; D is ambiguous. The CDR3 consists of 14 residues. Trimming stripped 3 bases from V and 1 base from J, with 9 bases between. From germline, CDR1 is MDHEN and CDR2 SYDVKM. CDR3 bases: TGTGCCAGCAGTTTGGTGGGCACGAACACTGAAGCTTTCTTT. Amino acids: CASSLVGTNTEAFF.

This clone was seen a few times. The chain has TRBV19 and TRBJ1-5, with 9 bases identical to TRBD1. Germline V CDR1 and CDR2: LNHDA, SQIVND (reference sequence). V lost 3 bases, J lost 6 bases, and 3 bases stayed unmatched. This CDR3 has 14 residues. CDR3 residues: CASSMDRGGQPQHF. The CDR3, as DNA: TGTGCCAGTAGTATGGACAGGGGTGGTCAGCCCCAGCATTTT. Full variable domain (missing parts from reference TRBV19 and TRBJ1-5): DGGITQSPKYLFRKEGQNVTLSCEQNLNHDAMYWYRQDPGQGLRLIYYSQIVNDFQKGDIAEGYSVSREKKESFPLTVTSAQKNPTAFYLCASSMDRGGQPQHFGDGTRLSIL.

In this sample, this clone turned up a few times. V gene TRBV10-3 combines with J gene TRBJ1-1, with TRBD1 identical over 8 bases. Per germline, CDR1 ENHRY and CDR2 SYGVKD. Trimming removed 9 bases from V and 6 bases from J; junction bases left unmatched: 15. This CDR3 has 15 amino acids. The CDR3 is CAIRSTGDLDAEAFF. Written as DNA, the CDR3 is TGTGCCATAAGATCGACAGGGGACCTCGACGCTGAAGCTTTCTTT.

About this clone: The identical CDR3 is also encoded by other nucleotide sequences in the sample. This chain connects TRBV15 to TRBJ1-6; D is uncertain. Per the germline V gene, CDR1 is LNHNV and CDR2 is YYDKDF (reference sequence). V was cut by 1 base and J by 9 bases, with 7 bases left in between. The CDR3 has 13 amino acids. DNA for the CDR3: TGTGCCACCAGCAGAGGGCGAGGTTCACCCCTCCACTTT. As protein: CATSRGRGSPLHF.

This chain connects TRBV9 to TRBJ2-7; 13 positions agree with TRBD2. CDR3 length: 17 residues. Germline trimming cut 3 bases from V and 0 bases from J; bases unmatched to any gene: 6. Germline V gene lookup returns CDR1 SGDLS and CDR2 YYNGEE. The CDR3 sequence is CASSDGTSGTYSYEQYF. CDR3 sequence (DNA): TGTGCCAGCAGCGACGGGACTAGCGGGACTTACTCCTACGAGCAGTACTTC. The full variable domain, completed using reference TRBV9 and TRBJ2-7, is DSGVTQTPKHLITATGQRVTLRCSPRSGDLSVYWYQQSLDQGLQFLIQYYNGEERAKGNILERFSAQQFPDLHSELNLSSLELGDSALYFCASSDGTSGTYSYEQYFGPGTRLTVT.

The chain's CDR3 is CASSGQGPHEQFF. The CDR3 bases are TGTGCCAGTAGTGGACAGGGCCCACATGAGCAGTTCTTC. The chain couples TRBV19 to TRBJ2-1; 8 nucleotides line up with TRBD1. J gave up 8 bases and V 5 bases, and 5 bases lay outside the gene matches. Germline CDR1 LNHDA, CDR2 SQIVND (reference sequence). This CDR3 spans 13 amino acids.

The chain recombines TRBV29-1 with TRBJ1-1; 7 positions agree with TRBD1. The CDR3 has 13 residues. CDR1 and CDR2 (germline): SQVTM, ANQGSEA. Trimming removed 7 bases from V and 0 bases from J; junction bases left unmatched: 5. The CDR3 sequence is CSGRDSMNTEAFF. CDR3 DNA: TGCAGCGGCCGGGACAGTATGAACACTGAAGCTTTCTTT.

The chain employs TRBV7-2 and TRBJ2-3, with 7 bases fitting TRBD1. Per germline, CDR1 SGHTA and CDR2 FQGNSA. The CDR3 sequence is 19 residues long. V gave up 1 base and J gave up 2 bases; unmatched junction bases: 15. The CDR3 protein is CASSLEDRVPLFLTDTQYF. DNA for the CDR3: TGTGCCAGCAGCTTAGAAGACAGGGTTCCCCTCTTCCTCACAGATACGCAGTATTTT.

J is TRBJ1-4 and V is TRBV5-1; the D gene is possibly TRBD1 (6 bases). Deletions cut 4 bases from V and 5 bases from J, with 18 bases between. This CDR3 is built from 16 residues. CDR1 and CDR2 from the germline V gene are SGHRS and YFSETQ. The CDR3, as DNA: TGCGCCAGCAGCCCCGGACAGAGCAGAGCGAATGAAAAACTGTTTTTT. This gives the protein CASSPGQSRANEKLFF. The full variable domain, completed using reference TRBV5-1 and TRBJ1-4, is KAGVTQTPRYLIKTRGQQVTLSCSPISGHRSVSWYQQTPGQGLQFLFEYFSETQRNKGNFPGRFSGRQFSNSRSEMNVSTLELGDSALYLCASSPGQSRANEKLFFGSGTQLSVL.

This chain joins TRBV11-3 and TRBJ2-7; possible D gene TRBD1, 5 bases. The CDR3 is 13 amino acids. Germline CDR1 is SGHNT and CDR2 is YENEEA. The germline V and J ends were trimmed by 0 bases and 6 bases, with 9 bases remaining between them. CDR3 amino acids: CASSLEAGFEQYF. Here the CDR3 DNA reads TGTGCCAGCAGCTTAGAAGCAGGGTTCGAGCAGTACTTC.

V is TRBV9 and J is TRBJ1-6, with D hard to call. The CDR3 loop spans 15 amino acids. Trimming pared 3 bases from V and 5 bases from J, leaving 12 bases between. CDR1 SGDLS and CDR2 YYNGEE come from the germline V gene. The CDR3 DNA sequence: TGTGCCAGCAGCGGAAGACGGGATGATAATTCACCCCTCCACTTT. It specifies CASSGRRDDNSPLHF.

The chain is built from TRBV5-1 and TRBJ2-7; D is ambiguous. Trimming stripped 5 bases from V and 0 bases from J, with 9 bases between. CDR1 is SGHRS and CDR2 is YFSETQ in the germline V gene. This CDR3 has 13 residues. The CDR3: CASRLESSYEQYF. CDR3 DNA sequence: TGCGCCAGCAGGCTAGAGAGCTCCTACGAGCAGTACTTC.

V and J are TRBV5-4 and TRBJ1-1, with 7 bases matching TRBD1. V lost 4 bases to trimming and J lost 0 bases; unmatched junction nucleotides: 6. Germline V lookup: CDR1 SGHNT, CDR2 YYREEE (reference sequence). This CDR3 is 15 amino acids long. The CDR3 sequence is CASSQGGTVNTEAFF. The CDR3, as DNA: TGTGCCAGCAGCCAGGGCGGGACAGTGAACACTGAAGCTTTCTTT.

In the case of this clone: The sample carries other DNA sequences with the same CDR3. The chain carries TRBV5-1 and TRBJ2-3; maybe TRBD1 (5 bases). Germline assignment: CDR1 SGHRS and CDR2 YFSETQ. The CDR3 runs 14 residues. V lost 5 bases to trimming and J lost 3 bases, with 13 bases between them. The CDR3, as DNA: TGCGCCAGCAGTCTGCAGGGCGCGACAGATACGCAGTATTTT. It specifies CASSLQGATDTQYF. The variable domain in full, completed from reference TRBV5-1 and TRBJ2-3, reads KAGVTQTPRYLIKTRGQQVTLSCSPISGHRSVSWYQQTPGQGLQFLFEYFSETQRNKGNFPGRFSGRQFSNSRSEMNVSTLELGDSALYLCASSLQGATDTQYFGPGTRLTVL.

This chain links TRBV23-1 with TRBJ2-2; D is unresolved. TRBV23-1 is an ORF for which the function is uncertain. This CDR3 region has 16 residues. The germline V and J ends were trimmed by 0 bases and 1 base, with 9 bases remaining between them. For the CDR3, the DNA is TGCGCCAGCAGTCAATCGCGGCCGGTGAACACCGGGGAGCTGTTTTTT. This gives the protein CASSQSRPVNTGELFF.